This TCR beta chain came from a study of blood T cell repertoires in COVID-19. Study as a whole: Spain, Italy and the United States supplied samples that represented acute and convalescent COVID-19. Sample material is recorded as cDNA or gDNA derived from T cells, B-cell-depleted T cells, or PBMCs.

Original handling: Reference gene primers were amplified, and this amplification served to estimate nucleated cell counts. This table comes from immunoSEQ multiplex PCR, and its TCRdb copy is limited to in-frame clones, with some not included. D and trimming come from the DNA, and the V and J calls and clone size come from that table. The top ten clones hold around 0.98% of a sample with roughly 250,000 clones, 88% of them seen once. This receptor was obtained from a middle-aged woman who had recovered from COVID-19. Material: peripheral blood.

CDR3 sequence (DNA): TGCAGCGTGGAAACAGGGAGCTCCTACGAGCAGTACTTC. Its translation is CSVETGSSYEQYF. The chain carries TRBV29-1 and TRBJ2-7; TRBD1 might be the D (6 bases). Trimming left V 6 bases short and J 0 bases short, with 12 bases between. The germline CDR1 and CDR2 sequences are SQVTM and ANQGSEA. The CDR3 sequence is 13 residues long.